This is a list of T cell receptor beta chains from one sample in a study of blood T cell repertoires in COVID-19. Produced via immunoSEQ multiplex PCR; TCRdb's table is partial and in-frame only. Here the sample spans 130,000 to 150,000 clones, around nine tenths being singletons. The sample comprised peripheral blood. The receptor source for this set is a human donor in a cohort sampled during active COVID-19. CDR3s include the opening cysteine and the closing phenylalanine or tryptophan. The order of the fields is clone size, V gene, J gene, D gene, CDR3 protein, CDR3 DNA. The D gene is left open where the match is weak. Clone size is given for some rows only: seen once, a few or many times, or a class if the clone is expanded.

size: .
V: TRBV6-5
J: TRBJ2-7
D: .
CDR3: CASSRTEFEQYF
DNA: TGTGCCAGCAGCAGGACAGAGTTCGAGCAGTACTTC

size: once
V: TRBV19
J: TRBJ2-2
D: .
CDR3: CASESQVNTGELFF
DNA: TGTGCCAGCGAGAGTCAGGTCAACACCGGGGAGCTGTTTTTT

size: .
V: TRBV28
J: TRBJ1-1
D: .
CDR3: CASKWGHKAFF
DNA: TGTGCCAGCAAGTGGGGACATAAAGCTTTCTTT

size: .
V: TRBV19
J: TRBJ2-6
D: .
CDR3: CASIPGGSGANVLTF
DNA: TGTGCCAGTATTCCAGGAGGCTCTGGGGCCAACGTCCTGACTTTC

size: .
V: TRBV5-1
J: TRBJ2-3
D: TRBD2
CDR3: CASRAGLAGATGTQYF
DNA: TGCGCCAGCAGGGCGGGACTAGCGGGGGCAACAGGGACGCAGTATTTT

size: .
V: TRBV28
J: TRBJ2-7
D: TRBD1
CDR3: CASSTGQGNPYEQYF
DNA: TGTGCCAGCAGTACAGGACAGGGGAATCCCTACGAGCAGTACTTC

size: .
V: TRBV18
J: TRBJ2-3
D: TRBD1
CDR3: CASSPPAGGSSTDTQYF
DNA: TGTGCCAGCTCACCACCGGCAGGGGGCTCGAGCACAGATACGCAGTATTTT

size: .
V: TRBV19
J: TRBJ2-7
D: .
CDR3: CASSSRQGGEQYF
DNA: TGTGCCAGTAGTTCAAGACAGGGAGGCGAGCAGTACTTC

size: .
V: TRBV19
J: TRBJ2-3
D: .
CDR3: CASRPSRQGGFSDTQYF
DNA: TGTGCCAGTAGGCCGTCCAGGCAGGGCGGATTCTCAGATACGCAGTATTTT

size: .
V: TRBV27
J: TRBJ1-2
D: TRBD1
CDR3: CASRTGASGYGYTF
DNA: TGTGCCAGCAGGACAGGGGCGAGTGGCTATGGCTACACCTTC

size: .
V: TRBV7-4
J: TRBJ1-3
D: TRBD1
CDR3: CASSLGGQGVFGNTIYF
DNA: TGTGCCAGCAGCTTAGGAGGACAGGGAGTCTTTGGAAACACCATATATTTT

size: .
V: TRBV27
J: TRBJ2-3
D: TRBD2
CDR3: CASSLREGLTDTQYF
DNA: TGTGCCAGCAGTTTGCGGGAGGGACTCACAGATACGCAGTATTTT

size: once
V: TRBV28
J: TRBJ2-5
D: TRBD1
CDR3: CASSLQGFYQETQYF
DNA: TGTGCCAGCAGCTTACAGGGGTTTTACCAAGAGACCCAGTACTTC

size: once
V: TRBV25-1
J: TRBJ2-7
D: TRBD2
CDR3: CASSFGPSGIPYEQYF
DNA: TGTGCCAGCAGTTTTGGGCCTAGCGGGATCCCCTACGAGCAGTACTTC

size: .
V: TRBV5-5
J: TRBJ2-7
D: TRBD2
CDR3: CASSLDGGGQSYEQYF
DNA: TGTGCCAGCAGCTTGGATGGCGGGGGGCAATCCTACGAGCAGTACTTC

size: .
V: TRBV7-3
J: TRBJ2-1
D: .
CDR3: CASSSPELANEQFF
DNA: TGTGCCAGCAGCTCCCCCGAACTAGCAAATGAGCAGTTCTTC

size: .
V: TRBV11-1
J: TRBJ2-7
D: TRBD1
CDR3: CASSKGASSYEQYF
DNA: TGTGCCAGCAGTAAGGGGGCCTCGTCCTACGAGCAGTACTTC

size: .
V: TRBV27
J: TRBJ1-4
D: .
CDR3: CASREGAELFF
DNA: TGTGCCAGCAGGGAGGGAGCGGAACTGTTTTTT

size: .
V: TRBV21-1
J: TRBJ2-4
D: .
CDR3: CASFGGMRGAKNIQYF
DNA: TGTGCCAGCTTCGGGGGAATGAGGGGAGCCAAAAACATTCAGTACTTC

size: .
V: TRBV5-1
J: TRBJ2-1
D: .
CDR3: CASSLRLSSYNEQFF
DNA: TGCGCCAGCAGCCTTCGTCTTAGCTCCTACAATGAGCAGTTCTTC

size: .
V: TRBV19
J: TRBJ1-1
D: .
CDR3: CASSPQGLNTEAFF
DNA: TGTGCCAGTAGTCCACAGGGACTGAACACTGAAGCTTTCTTT

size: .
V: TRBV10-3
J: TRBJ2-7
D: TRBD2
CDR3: CAIGTREGSYEQYF
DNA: TGTGCCATCGGAACTAGGGAGGGCTCCTACGAGCAGTACTTC

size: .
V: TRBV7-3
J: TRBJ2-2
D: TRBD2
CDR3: CASSLQASGPNTGELFF
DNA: TGTGCCAGCAGCCTCCAGGCTAGCGGGCCCAACACCGGGGAGCTGTTTTTT

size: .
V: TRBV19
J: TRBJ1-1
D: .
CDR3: CASSDRVNTEAFF
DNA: TGTGCCAGTAGTGACAGAGTGAACACTGAAGCTTTCTTT

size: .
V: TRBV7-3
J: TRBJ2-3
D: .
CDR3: CASSLTYSGTDTQYF
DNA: TGTGCCAGCAGCTTGACCTACTCGGGAACAGATACGCAGTATTTT

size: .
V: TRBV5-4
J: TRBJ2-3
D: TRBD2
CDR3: CASTPGLAGDTQYF
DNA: TGTGCCAGCACACCGGGACTAGCGGGAGATACGCAGTATTTT

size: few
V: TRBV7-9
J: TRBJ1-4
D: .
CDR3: CASSFGQGTNEKLFF
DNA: TGTGCCAGCAGCTTCGGCCAGGGGACTAATGAAAAACTGTTTTTT

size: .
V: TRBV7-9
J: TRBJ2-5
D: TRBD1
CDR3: CASSLPGTGQETQYF
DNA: TGTGCCAGCAGCTTACCAGGGACAGGACAAGAGACCCAGTACTTC

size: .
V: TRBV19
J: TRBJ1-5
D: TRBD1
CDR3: CASSIAGGSNQPQHF
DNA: TGTGCCAGTAGTATCGCAGGGGGAAGCAATCAGCCCCAGCATTTT

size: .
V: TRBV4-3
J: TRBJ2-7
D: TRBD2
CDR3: CASSLGLAANYEQYF
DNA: TGCGCCAGCAGCCTTGGACTAGCGGCAAACTACGAGCAGTACTTC

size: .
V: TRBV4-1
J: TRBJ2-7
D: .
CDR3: CASSQDVPVWEQYF
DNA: TGCGCCAGCAGCCAAGATGTCCCGGTTTGGGAGCAGTACTTC

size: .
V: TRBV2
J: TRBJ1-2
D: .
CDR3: CASRAQRPSRDYGYTF
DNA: TGTGCCAGCAGGGCTCAGCGCCCCAGCAGGGACTATGGCTACACCTTC

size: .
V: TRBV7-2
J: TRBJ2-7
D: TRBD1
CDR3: CASSLSPGTGLGGQYF
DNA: TGTGCCAGCAGCTTGTCCCCCGGGACAGGCCTCGGGGGGCAGTACTTC

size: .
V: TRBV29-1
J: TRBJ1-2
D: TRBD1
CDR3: CSVEWDREIVYGYTF
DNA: TGCAGCGTTGAGTGGGACAGGGAAATAGTCTATGGCTACACCTTC

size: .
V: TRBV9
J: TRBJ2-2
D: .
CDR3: CASSVDPAVGELFF
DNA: TGTGCCAGCAGCGTAGACCCCGCGGTAGGGGAGCTGTTTTTT